This T cell receptor (beta chain) was retrieved from a study of blood T cell repertoires in COVID-19. The wider study: From T cells, B-cell-depleted T cells, or PBMCs came the material, which was cDNA or gDNA.

This CDR3 is built from 13 residues. V gave up 4 bases and J gave up 4 bases, with 11 bases separating them. Germline CDR1 reads SQVTM; CDR2 reads ANQGSEA. Measured with immunoSEQ multiplex PCR; TCRdb has only the in-frame clones, and not every one. The top ten clones hold over 1.5% of a sample with some 460,000 clones, roughly 85% of them seen once. The TCR was taken from a young woman with acute COVID-19. Sequenced material: PBMCs or T cells enriched from blood (not recorded which). V gene TRBV29-1 combines with J gene TRBJ1-5; maybe TRBD1 (6 bases). The CDR3 nucleotides read TGCAGCGTTGGAGGGACAAGAAATCAGCCCCAGCATTTT. This codes for CSVGGTRNQPQHF.